This T cell receptor beta chain was documented in a study of metastatic and nonmetastatic thyroid tumors. About the research overall: Repertoire data that came from the blood and tumor or nodule tissue of malignant and benign thyroid patients were compared.

Treatment of any kind had been given to no patient before thyroid surgery. A word on this clone: What it binds is not known. The junction does not match germline at one end; this may be a read error.

The CDR3 is made up of 15 amino acids. CDR1 is SQVTM and CDR2 is ANQGSEA in the germline V gene. In the study's own analysis: The authors used CDR3 differences across clinicopathological groups to build a distant-metastasis classifier for papillary thyroid cancer. TCRdb re-called the PCR reads through MiXCR. These V and J calls derive from TCRdb rather than the authors' analysis. The repertoire consists of roughly 20,000 clones, with more than 25% occurring once and the leading ten covering 13%. Study-wide points: The reported finding was significantly higher TCR beta diversity in malignant thyroid tumors relative to benign nodules, in blood and tumor.

This TCR derives from a female donor with papillary thyroid cancer or a benign thyroid nodule (not recorded which). Some clones in this sample may be carry-over from other donors' samples. The sample taken for sequencing was tumor tissue. The chain joins TRBV29-1 to TRBJ2-6; D is possibly TRBD2 (6 bases). The CDR3 is CSGTTREDGATVLTF. CDR3 coding DNA: TGCAGCGGTACCACCAGGGAGGACGGGGCCACCGTCCTGACTTTC.